This TCR beta chain was identified in a study of blood T cells in healthy people across ages. Study conclusions and caveats: Older age went with lower TCR beta diversity per million T cells, in a roughly linear way.

For the second PCR, which ran for 7 to 11 cycles, a sample-barcoded 5' primer and a J-beta primer mix were used. TCRdb processed the 5' RACE reads anew with MiXCR; each CDR3 protein has one entry. The table lists 1.2 million to 1.5 million distinct CDR3 sequences, approximately 40% of them singletons, with under 8% in the top ten. As to this clonotype: Antigen specificity is unknown.

The individuals who served as donors were healthy Caucasians living in Russia, aged roughly 6 to 90. Approximately 9.6 milliliters of peripheral blood were drawn from each donor into EDTA-treated tubes. The germline V gene has CDR1 SGHDT and CDR2 YYEEEE. V shed 4 bases and J shed 5 bases, with 12 bases lying between them. This CDR3 contains 14 residues. The source of this sequence is a woman between 18 and 30 years old in good health. The rearrangement links TRBV5-6 to TRBJ1-4, with D possibly matching TRBD1 (6 bases). Source material: blood. The CDR3 DNA sequence: TGTGCCAGCAGCCGTGAGACAGGAAATGAAAAACTGTTTTTT. This encodes CASSRETGNEKLFF.